These 28 T cell receptor beta chains were all obtained from the same sample, sequenced in a study of CXCR3-negative and CXCR3-positive naive CD8 T cells. General study points: Hydrophobicity was higher for TRB CDR3s found in CXCR3-positive naive cells than in CXCR3-negative naive cells.

TRB cDNA libraries were made by UMI-labeled 5' RACE. TCRdb reprocessed the 5' RACE reads, with one entry per CDR3 protein and no DNA. In total, the table holds 100,000 to 150,000 distinct CDR3 sequences. Their recognized antigens are unknown. Sample: naive CXCR3+ CD8+ T cells from blood. Noted subset: CD45RO-CCR7+CD27+CD95- naive CD8+ T cells expressing CXCR3 (TNR3+). These TCRs come from a human donor in good health. Some clones in this sample may be carry-over from other donors' samples.

The chain couples TRBV7-9 to TRBJ1-6; TCRdb selects TRBD1, and the lack of DNA leaves this call unchecked. This CDR3 has 14 amino acids. The germline gives CDR1 SEHNR, CDR2 FQNEAQ (reference sequence). CDR3 sequence: CASNRAGRNSPLHF.

The V gene is TRBV7-8, the J gene TRBJ1-1; TCRdb proposes TRBD1, but this gene call is untestable without DNA. This CDR3 has 16 amino acids. Germline V gene lookup returns CDR1 SGHVS and CDR2 FQNEAQ. CDR3 in amino acids: CASLLAMGVASTEAFF.

The V gene is TRBV29-1, the J gene TRBJ2-2; the TCRdb D gene call, TRBD1, has no DNA to confirm it. The germline V gene has CDR1 SQVTM and CDR2 ANQGSEA. The CDR3 has 15 residues. The CDR3 loop reads CSVEEYSRRGRELFF.

V is TRBV12-3 or TRBV12-4 and J is TRBJ2-2; with no DNA, the TCRdb D assignment of TRBD2 cannot be verified. The CDR3 is 13 amino acids. CDR3 amino acids: CASSSYAIGELFF.

The chain recombines TRBV28 with TRBJ1-5; lacking DNA, the TRBD1 call made by TCRdb goes unchecked. The CDR3 is 20 amino acids. In germline, CDR1 is MDHEN, CDR2 SYDVKM. The CDR3 sequence is CASSSDSSGESSWSTQPQHF. Looking up the rest from reference TRBV28 and TRBJ1-5 gives the full variable domain: DVKVTQSSRYLVKRTGEKVFLECVQDMDHENMFWYRQDPGLGLRLIYFSYDVKMKEKGDIPEGYSVSREKKERFSLILESASTNQTSMYLCASSSDSSGESSWSTQPQHFGDGTRLSIL.

The V and J genes are TRBV7-9 and TRBJ1-1. CDR1 SEHNR and CDR2 FQNEAQ come from the germline V gene (reference sequence). This CDR3 comprises 13 residues. CDR3 loop: CASSPSWGTEAFF.

This chain's CDR3 is CASSWAGEPSYEQYF. The chain joins TRBV5-1 to TRBJ2-7; TCRdb's D call of TRBD1 is untestable without DNA. CDR1 is SGHRS, CDR2 YFSETQ, per germline. CDR3 length: 15 residues.

This chain joins TRBV5-6 and TRBJ1-3. From germline, CDR1 is SGHDT and CDR2 YYEEEE. This CDR3 contains 15 residues. The CDR3 loop is CASSLFGRDGNTIYF.

The chain employs TRBV7-9 and TRBJ2-1; TCRdb lists TRBD2, though no DNA is available to test this call. The CDR3 covers 15 residues. The V gene's germline CDR1 is SEHNR and CDR2 FQNEAQ (reference sequence). Here the CDR3 reads CASSSKASGGDEQFF.

The chain links TRBV12-5 to TRBJ1-2; TCRdb selects TRBD1, and the lack of DNA leaves this call unchecked. Looked up from germline, CDR1 is LGHNT and CDR2 is FRNRAP. The CDR3 extends over 18 amino acids. The CDR3 reads CASGPGQGPAIGSGGYTF.

CDR3 sequence reads: CARQQNRWGGRKSYEQYF. This chain joins TRBV28 and TRBJ2-7; TCRdb outputs TRBD1, but without DNA this stays unchecked. The germline CDR1 and CDR2 sequences are MDHEN and SYDVKM. The CDR3 has 18 amino acids.

V gene TRBV3-1 combines with J gene TRBJ2-7; TCRdb reports TRBD1, a call that lacks DNA to check it against. The CDR3 covers 16 residues. Germline CDR1 and CDR2: LGHDT and YNNKEL (reference sequence). CDR3: CASSQGGTGGTYEQYF.

The chain links TRBV4-3 to TRBJ2-7; the D gene TCRdb calls, TRBD1, cannot be checked with no DNA. Germline V gene sequence: CDR1 LGHNA, CDR2 YSLEER. This CDR3 comprises 15 residues. The CDR3 sequence is CASSLSGDGRYEQYF.

The chain combines TRBV4-3 with TRBJ2-1; the TCRdb call, TRBD2, lacks DNA for checking. Germline V gene sequence: CDR1 LGHNA, CDR2 YSLEER. This CDR3 spans 18 amino acids. The CDR3 reads CASSQDRLAGASYNEQFF.

CDR3 loop: CSVEGTDTDTQYF. The genes are TRBV29-1 and TRBJ2-3. The CDR3 is made up of 13 amino acids. Germline loops: CDR1 SQVTM, CDR2 ANQGSEA.

V is TRBV28 and J is TRBJ2-1; TCRdb indicates TRBD2, and absent DNA this call remains unverified. This CDR3 has 15 residues. CDR1 MDHEN and CDR2 SYDVKM come from the germline V gene. This CDR3 reads CASSELAGGYNEQFF.

The chain couples TRBV7-6 to TRBJ2-3. Germline V gene sequence: CDR1 SGHVS, CDR2 FNYEAQ. This CDR3 is built from 14 residues. CDR3 loop: CASAHSGSTDTQYF.

The chain employs TRBV7-9 and TRBJ2-1; no DNA is available, so the TRBD1 call from TCRdb remains unchecked. The CDR3 has 14 amino acids. The V gene's germline CDR1 is SEHNR and CDR2 FQNEAQ (reference sequence). This CDR3 reads CAFETDPLYNEQFF.

The chain carries TRBV6-5 and TRBJ2-2. There are 15 residues in the CDR3. Per the germline V gene, CDR1 is MNHEY and CDR2 is SVGAGI. The CDR3 region is CASRDHQEFTGELFF.

The chain carries TRBV7-6 and TRBJ1-1; TCRdb indicates TRBD1, and absent DNA this call remains unverified. Germline CDR1 and CDR2: SGHVS and FNYEAQ. This CDR3 comprises 13 residues. The CDR3 loop is CASSMKVWGEAFF.

The J gene is TRBJ2-1, the V gene TRBV28; the TCRdb call, TRBD1, lacks DNA for checking. The germline V gene has CDR1 MDHEN and CDR2 SYDVKM. The CDR3 consists of 16 residues. CDR3 region: CASSFPRDRVGDEQFF.

V is TRBV7-9 and J is TRBJ2-1; TCRdb's D gene call, TRBD1, goes unchecked for lack of DNA. The germline CDR1 and CDR2 sequences are SEHNR and FQNEAQ (reference sequence). This CDR3 is 14 amino acids long. The CDR3 loop is CASSTPESDHEQFF.

The CDR3 is CASSQEVSGYPPLHF. The rearrangement joins TRBV4-3 to TRBJ1-6; no DNA is available, so the TRBD1 call from TCRdb remains unchecked. This CDR3 spans 15 amino acids. CDR1 is LGHNA, CDR2 YSLEER, per germline.

This rearrangement joins TRBV14 to TRBJ2-5; checking the TCRdb D call of TRBD1 is not possible without DNA. The CDR3 spans 15 residues. Germline V gives CDR1 SGHDN, CDR2 FVKESK. CDR3 in amino acids: CASSPWDRVYETQYF.

This chain connects TRBV28 to TRBJ2-2; the D gene TCRdb calls, TRBD2, cannot be checked with no DNA. In germline, CDR1 is MDHEN, CDR2 SYDVKM. The CDR3 is made up of 14 amino acids. CDR3 protein: CASSLAGGIGELFF.

V is TRBV4-3 and J is TRBJ2-7. The CDR3 contains 14 residues. Germline CDR1 reads LGHNA; CDR2 reads YSLEER. The CDR3 is CASSKTSISYEQYF.

The rearrangement joins TRBV29-1 to TRBJ2-1; TCRdb's assignment of TRBD1 cannot be checked, as there is no DNA. In germline, CDR1 is SQVTM, CDR2 ANQGSEA. The CDR3 has 14 amino acids. The CDR3 region is CSVEGQSSYNEQFF.

The rearrangement links TRBV12-3 or TRBV12-4 to TRBJ2-3. This CDR3 contains 14 residues. The CDR3 sequence is CASRYSGATDTQYF.